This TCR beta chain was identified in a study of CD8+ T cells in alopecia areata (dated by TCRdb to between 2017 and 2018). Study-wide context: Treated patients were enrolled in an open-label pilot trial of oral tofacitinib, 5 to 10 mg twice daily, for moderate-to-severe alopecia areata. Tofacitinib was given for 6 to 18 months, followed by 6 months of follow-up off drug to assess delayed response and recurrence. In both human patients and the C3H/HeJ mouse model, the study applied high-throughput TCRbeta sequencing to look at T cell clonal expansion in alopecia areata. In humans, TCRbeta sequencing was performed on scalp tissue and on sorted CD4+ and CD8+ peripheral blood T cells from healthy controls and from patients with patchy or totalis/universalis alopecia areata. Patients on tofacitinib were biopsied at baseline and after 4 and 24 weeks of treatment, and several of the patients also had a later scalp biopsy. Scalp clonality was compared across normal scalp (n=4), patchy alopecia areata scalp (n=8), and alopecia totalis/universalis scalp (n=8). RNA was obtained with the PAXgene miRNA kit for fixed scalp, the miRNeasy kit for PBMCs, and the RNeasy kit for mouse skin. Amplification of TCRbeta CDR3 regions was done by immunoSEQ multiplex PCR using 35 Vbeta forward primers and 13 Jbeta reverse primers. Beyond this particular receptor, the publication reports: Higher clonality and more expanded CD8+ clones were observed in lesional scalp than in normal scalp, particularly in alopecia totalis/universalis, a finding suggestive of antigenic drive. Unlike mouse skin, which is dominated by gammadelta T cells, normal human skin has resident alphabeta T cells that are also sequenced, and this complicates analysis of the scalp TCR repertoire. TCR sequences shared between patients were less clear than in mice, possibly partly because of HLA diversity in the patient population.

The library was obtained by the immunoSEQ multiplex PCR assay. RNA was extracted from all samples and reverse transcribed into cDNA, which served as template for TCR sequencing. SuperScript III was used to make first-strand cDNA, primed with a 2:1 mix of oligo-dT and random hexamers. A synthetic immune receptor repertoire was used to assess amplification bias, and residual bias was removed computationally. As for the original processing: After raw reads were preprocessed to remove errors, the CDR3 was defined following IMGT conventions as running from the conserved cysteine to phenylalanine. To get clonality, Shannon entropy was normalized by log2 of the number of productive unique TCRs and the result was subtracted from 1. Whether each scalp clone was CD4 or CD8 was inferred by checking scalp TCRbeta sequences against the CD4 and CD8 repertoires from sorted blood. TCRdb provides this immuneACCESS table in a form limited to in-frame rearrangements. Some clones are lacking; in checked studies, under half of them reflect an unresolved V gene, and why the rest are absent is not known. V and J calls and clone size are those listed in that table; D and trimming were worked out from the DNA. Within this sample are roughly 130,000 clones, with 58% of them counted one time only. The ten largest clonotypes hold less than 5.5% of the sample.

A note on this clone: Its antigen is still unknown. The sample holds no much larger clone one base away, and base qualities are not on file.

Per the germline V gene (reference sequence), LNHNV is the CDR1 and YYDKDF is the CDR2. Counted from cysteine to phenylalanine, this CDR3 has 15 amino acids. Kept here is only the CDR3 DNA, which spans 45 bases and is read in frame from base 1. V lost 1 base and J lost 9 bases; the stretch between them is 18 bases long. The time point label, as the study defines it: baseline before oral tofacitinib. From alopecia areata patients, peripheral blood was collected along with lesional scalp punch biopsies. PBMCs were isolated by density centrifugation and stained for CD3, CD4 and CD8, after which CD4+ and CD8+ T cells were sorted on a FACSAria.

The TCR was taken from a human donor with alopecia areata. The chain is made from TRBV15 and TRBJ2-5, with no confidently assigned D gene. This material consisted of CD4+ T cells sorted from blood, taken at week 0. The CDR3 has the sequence CATSRVMMDGWPQYF. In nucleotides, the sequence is TGTGCCACCAGCAGAGTCATGATGGACGGGTGGCCCCAGTACTTC.